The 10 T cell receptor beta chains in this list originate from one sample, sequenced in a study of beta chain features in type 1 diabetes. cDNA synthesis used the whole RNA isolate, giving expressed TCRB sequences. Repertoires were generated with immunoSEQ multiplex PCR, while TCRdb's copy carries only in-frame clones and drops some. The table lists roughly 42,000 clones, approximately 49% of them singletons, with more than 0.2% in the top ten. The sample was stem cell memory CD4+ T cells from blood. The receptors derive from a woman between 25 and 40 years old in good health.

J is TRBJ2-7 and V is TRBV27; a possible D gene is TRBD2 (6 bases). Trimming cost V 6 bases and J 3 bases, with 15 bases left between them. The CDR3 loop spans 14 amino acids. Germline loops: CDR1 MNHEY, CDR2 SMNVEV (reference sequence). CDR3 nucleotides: TGTGCCAGCAGAGCCTCGGGAGCGATCTACGAGCAGTACTTC. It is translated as CASRASGAIYEQYF.

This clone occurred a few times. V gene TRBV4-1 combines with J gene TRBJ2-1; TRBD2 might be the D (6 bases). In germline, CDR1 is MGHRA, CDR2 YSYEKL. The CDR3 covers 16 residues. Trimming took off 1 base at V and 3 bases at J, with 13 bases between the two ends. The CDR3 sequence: CASSQVGGIDYNEQFF. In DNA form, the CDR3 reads TGCGCCAGCAGCCAAGTTGGAGGGATCGACTACAATGAGCAGTTCTTC.

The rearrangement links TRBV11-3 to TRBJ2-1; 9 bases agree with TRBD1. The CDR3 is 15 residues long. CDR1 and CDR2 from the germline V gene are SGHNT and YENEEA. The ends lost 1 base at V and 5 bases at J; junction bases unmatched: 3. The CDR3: CASSLGQGGNNEQFF. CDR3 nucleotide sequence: TGTGCCAGCAGCTTAGGACAGGGGGGAAACAATGAGCAGTTCTTC.

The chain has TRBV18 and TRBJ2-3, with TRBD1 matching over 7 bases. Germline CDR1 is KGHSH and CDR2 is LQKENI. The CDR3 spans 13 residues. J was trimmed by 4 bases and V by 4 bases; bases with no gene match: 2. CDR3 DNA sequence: TGTGCCAGCTCACGACAGGGAGCAGATACGCAGTATTTT. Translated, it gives CASSRQGADTQYF.

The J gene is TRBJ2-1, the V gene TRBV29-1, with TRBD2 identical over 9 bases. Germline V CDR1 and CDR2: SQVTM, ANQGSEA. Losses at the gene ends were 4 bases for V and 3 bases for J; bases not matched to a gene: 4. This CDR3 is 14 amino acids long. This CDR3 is CSVAGLAYYNEQFF. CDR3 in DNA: TGCAGCGTTGCTGGACTAGCGTACTACAATGAGCAGTTCTTC.

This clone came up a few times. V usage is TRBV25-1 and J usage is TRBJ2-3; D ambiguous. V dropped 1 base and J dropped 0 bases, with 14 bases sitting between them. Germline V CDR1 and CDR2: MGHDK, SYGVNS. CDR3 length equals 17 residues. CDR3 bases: TGTGCCAGCAGTGAATCTCTGGGCCAACGGAGCACAGATACGCAGTATTTT. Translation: CASSESLGQRSTDTQYF.

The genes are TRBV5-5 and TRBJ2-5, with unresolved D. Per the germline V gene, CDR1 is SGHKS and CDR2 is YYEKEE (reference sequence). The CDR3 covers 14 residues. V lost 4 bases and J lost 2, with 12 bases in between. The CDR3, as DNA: TGTGCCAGCAGCGGGCCAGGCGAGCAAGAGACCCAGTACTTC. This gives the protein CASSGPGEQETQYF.

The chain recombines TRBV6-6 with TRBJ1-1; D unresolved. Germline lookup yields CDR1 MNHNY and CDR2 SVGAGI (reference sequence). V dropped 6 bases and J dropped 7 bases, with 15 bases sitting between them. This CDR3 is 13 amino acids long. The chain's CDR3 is CASRPYYAREAFF. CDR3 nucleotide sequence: TGTGCCAGCAGGCCGTACTACGCGCGTGAAGCTTTCTTT.

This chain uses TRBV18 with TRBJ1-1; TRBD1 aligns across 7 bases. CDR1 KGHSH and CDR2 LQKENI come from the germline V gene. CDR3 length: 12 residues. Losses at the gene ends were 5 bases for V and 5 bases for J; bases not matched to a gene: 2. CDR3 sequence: CASSTDRTEAFF. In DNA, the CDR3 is TGTGCCAGCTCAACGGACAGGACTGAAGCTTTCTTT.

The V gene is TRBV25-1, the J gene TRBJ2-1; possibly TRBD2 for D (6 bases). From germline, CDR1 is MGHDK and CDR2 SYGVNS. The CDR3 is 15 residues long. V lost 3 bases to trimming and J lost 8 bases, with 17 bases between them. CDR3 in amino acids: CASSDRRLPGDEQFF. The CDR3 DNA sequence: TGTGCCAGCAGTGACCGCAGGCTGCCGGGAGATGAGCAGTTCTTC.